This entry concerns a single T cell receptor (beta chain). Germline V gene data show CDR1 as SGHAT and CDR2 as FQNNGV. The V and J ends lost 1 base and 6 bases respectively, with 18 bases between them. CDR3 length equals 16 residues. This sample stems from a study of shared clonotypes between healthy human individuals. Measured with immunoSEQ multiplex PCR; TCRdb has only the in-frame clones, and not every one. The sample holds hundreds of thousands of clones, roughly 96% seen once. CD45RO-negative cells were positively selected for CCR7, leaving out terminally differentiated effector memory CD45RA+ cells.

The TCR comes from a man aged 25-45 years in good health. Sequencing was carried out using naive CD8+ T cells sorted from blood. The V gene is TRBV11-2, the J gene TRBJ1-1; a possible D gene is TRBD1 (6 bases). The CDR3 loop reads CASSLGWDNLWAEAFF. The CDR3, as DNA: TGTGCCAGCAGCTTAGGATGGGACAATCTATGGGCTGAAGCTTTCTTT.